A selection of T cell receptor beta chains follows, all from one sample in a study of cytomegalovirus exposure and HLA in healthy donors. The repertoire was sequenced with immunoSEQ multiplex PCR; TCRdb's copy has only in-frame clones and lacks some. The table lists a few hundred thousand clones, 80% to 95% of them singletons. The sample comprised PBMCs. Receptors originate from a girl aged 2 to 9 in good health and CMV-seronegative. The CDR3 runs from the conserved cysteine through the conserved F or W. A D gene is named only where the DNA matches it firmly. Clone size is shown for a subset of rows, as once, few, many or a class of expanded clone.

j_call,v_call,clone_size,d_call,cdr3_nt,cdr3_aa
TRBJ2-1,TRBV27,.,TRBD2,TGTGCCAGCAGCCTAGCGGGAGGGTGGGGTAATGAGCAGTTCTTC,CASSLAGGWGNEQFF
TRBJ2-2,TRBV11-2,.,.,TGTGCCAGCAGCTTAGTAGAGGGTGGCGGGGAAAACACCGGGGAGCTGTTTTTT,CASSLVEGGGENTGELFF
TRBJ2-2,TRBV28,.,.,TGTGCCAGCAGTCAGGGCACCGGGGAGCTGTTTTTT,CASSQGTGELFF
TRBJ2-7,TRBV7-9,.,TRBD2,TGTGCCAGCAGCGCCTGGACTAGCGGAACCTACGAGCAGTACTTC,CASSAWTSGTYEQYF
TRBJ2-3,TRBV10-1,.,.,TGCGCCAGCAGTGAGGGGAGCGGCCTGACGCAGTATTTT,CASSEGSGLTQYF
TRBJ2-7,TRBV28,.,.,TGTGCCAGCAGACCCTTGGGGCCCTCCTCCTACGAGCAGTACTTC,CASRPLGPSSYEQYF
TRBJ2-7,TRBV14,.,.,TGTGCCAGCAGCCAAGTACTAGCTGAGGCCTACGAGCAGTACTTC,CASSQVLAEAYEQYF
TRBJ2-5,TRBV15,.,.,TGTGCCACCAGCTCCCGTCCGGCGGAGTACCAAGAGACCCAGTACTTC,CATSSRPAEYQETQYF
TRBJ2-3,TRBV6-8,once,TRBD2,TGTGCCAGCAGTTACTCGACCCTAGCGGGGAGTACAGATACGCAGTATTTT,CASSYSTLAGSTDTQYF
TRBJ1-4,TRBV23-1,.,.,TGCGCCAGCAGTCAACAGGGGTGTGAAAAACTGTTTTTT,CASSQQGCEKLFF
TRBJ2-3,TRBV5-4,.,TRBD2,TGTGCCAGCAGCTCGGGCGGACTAGCGGGTCAGGGGGATACGCAGTATTTT,CASSSGGLAGQGDTQYF
TRBJ1-1,TRBV11-1,.,.,TGTGCCAGCAGCTTCATGGGAGCCAAGAACACTGAAGCTTTCTTT,CASSFMGAKNTEAFF
TRBJ1-5,TRBV5-6,.,TRBD1,TGTGCCAGCACCTTGCAGGGGGCGGGTCAGCCCCAGCATTTT,CASTLQGAGQPQHF
TRBJ1-2,TRBV10-3,.,TRBD1,TGTGCCATCAAGTTGGAAGTTGGGGGACAGGGAAATCGCTACACCTTC,CAIKLEVGGQGNRYTF
TRBJ1-1,TRBV30,.,.,TGTGCCTGGACTGGCCCAGTGAACACTGAAGCTTTCTTT,CAWTGPVNTEAFF
TRBJ2-5,TRBV6-5,.,.,TGTGCCAGCAGTTACGGATCTAGTAAGGAGACCCAGTACTTC,CASSYGSSKETQYF
TRBJ1-1,TRBV2,.,TRBD1,TGTGCCAGCAGGAATACCGGGACAGGGGGCGGGAACACTGAAGCTTTCTTT,CASRNTGTGGGNTEAFF
TRBJ2-5,TRBV5-1,.,.,TGCGCCAGCAGCTTGGCCGCGGGAGAGACCCAGTACTTC,CASSLAAGETQYF
TRBJ2-5,TRBV7-2,.,TRBD2,TGTGCCAGCAGCTGGGGACTAGCGGAGGAGACCCAGTACTTC,CASSWGLAEETQYF
TRBJ1-1,TRBV2,.,.,TGTGCCAGCAACAGGCTGAACACTGAAGCTTTCTTT,CASNRLNTEAFF
TRBJ2-5,TRBV28,once,TRBD1,TGTGCCAGCAGCCGACAGGGCGGAGAGACCCAGTACTTC,CASSRQGGETQYF
TRBJ2-1,TRBV6-5,.,TRBD1,TGTGCCAGCACCAACAGGGGGCAGGGTTACAATGAGCAGTTCTTC,CASTNRGQGYNEQFF
TRBJ2-2,TRBV19,.,.,TGTGCCAGTAGTATAGGTGACATTTGGACGAACACCGGGGAGCTGTTTTTT,CASSIGDIWTNTGELFF
TRBJ2-1,TRBV5-4,.,.,TGTGCCGCCGGTGGAGTATACAATGAGCAGTTCTTC,CAAGGVYNEQFF
TRBJ2-1,TRBV10-3,.,.,TGTGCCATCAGTTTTCTAGCAGATTACAATGAGCAGTTCTTC,CAISFLADYNEQFF
TRBJ1-2,TRBV2,once,TRBD1,TGTGCCAGCAGTGTGGGACAGGGCTACACCTTC,CASSVGQGYTF
TRBJ2-5,TRBV7-2,once,TRBD2,TGTGCCAGCAGCTCAGGACTAGCGGAGACCCAGTACTTC,CASSSGLAETQYF
TRBJ1-2,TRBV6-1,.,.,TGTGCCAGCAGTGAGAGAGGGTTAGGTGGCTACACCTTC,CASSERGLGGYTF
TRBJ2-4,TRBV4-1,.,TRBD2,TGCGCCAGCAGCCAAGATAAGGCTAGCGGGGACTCCAAAAACATTCAGTACTTC,CASSQDKASGDSKNIQYF
TRBJ2-7,TRBV7-9,.,.,TGTGCCAGCAGCCCCAGACAGGAGGCATACGAGCAGTACTTC,CASSPRQEAYEQYF
TRBJ2-7,TRBV10-2,.,TRBD2,TGCGCCACCAAGTATGCGGGGGGCGGAGACGAGCAGTACTTC,CATKYAGGGDEQYF
TRBJ2-1,TRBV6-6,.,TRBD2,TGTGCCAGCAGCCCTACTAGCGGGAGGGGGGTCAATGAGCAGTTCTTC,CASSPTSGRGVNEQFF
TRBJ2-3,TRBV6-1,.,.,TGTGCCAGCAGTGAAAGGCTAGCTGAAGATACGCAGTATTTT,CASSERLAEDTQYF
TRBJ2-2,TRBV29-1,.,TRBD1,TGCAGCGTTCCAGGGGGCACCGGGGAGCTGTTTTTT,CSVPGGTGELFF
TRBJ2-7,TRBV6-1,.,.,TGTGCCAGCAGTGAAGTGGCTAGTGGGGAGCAGTACTTC,CASSEVASGEQYF